This T cell receptor (beta chain) was captured in a study of T-cell memory formation after mild COVID-19. MiXCR was run by TCRdb on the 5' RACE reads, yielding one entry per CDR3 protein. The repertoire holds a few hundred thousand distinct CDR3 sequences, approximately 7.6% seen once, with approximately 22% in the top ten. The CDR3 extends over 15 amino acids. Germline values: CDR1 DFQATT, CDR2 SNEGSKA (reference sequence). The TCR was taken from a man aged 18 to 29 who had mild COVID-19 (a few samples of this study predate the infection). Cell type and time point are not known. V is TRBV20-1 and J is TRBJ2-3; 9 bases are a match to TRBD1. Sequencing input: PBMCs or a T cell subset sorted from them (not recorded which). CDR3: CRPPIWDRDTDTQYF. The DNA of the CDR3 is TGCAGGCCGCCGATCTGGGACAGGGACACAGATACGCAGTATTTT.